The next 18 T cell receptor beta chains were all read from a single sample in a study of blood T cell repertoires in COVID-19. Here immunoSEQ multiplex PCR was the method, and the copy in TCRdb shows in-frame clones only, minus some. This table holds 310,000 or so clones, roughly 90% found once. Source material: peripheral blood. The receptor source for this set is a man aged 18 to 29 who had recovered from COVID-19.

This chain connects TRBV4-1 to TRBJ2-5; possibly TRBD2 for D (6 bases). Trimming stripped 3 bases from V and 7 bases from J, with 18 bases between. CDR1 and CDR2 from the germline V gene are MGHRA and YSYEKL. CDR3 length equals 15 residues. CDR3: CASSQLEDYPWTQYF. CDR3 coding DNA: TGCGCCAGCAGCCAGTTGGAGGACTACCCTTGGACCCAGTACTTC.

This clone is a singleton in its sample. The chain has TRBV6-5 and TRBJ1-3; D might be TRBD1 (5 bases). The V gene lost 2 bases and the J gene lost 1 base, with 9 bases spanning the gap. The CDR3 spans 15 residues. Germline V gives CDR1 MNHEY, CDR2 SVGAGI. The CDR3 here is CASSYQGTSGNTIYF. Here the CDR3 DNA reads TGTGCCAGCAGTTACCAGGGCACGTCTGGAAACACCATATATTTT.

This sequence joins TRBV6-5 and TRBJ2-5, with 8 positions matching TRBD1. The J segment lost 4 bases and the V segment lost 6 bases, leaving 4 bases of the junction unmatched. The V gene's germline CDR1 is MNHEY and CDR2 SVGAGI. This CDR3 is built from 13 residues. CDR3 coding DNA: TGTGCCAGCAGACCAGGGGGCCGAGAGACCCAGTACTTC. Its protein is CASRPGGRETQYF.

The CDR3 DNA reads TGTGCCAGCAGTCTGGGGGGGGCCCTATACTACTACGAGCAGTACTTC. Amino acid sequence: CASSLGGALYYYEQYF. The J gene is TRBJ2-7, the V gene TRBV27; D might be TRBD2 (7 bases). Between the trimmed V and J ends, which lost 5 bases and 3 bases, there was a span of 20 bases. The CDR3 is made up of 16 amino acids. CDR1 is MNHEY, CDR2 SMNVEV, per germline (reference sequence).

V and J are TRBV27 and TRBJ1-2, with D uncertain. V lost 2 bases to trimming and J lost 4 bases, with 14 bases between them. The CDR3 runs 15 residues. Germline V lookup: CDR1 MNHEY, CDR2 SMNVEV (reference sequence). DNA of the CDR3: TGTGCCAGCAGTTTAGCCTGGGAGGCGCCCTATGGCTACACCTTC. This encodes CASSLAWEAPYGYTF.

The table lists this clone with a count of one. CDR3 loop: CASSLVGQPNTGELFF. The CDR3 DNA sequence: TGTGCCAGCAGCTTAGTGGGACAGCCAAACACCGGGGAGCTGTTTTTT. The V and J genes are TRBV7-2 and TRBJ2-2, with 7 bases identical to TRBD1. This CDR3 is 16 amino acids long. Germline CDR1 reads SGHTA; CDR2 reads FQGNSA. Unmatched junction bases numbered 4, after V lost 1 base and J lost 2 bases.

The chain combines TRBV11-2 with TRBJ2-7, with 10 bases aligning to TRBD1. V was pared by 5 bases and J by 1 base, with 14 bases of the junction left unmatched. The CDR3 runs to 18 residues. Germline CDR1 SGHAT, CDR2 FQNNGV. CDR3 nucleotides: TGTGCCAGCAGCCCCAGCGGGTATAAGGGACAGGGGTCCTACGAGCAGTACTTC. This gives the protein CASSPSGYKGQGSYEQYF.

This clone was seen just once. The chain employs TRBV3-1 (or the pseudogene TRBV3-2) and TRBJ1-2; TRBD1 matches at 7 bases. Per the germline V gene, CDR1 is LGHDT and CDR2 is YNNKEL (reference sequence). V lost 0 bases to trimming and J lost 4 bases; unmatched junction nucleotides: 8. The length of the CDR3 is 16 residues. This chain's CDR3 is CASSQEWGRTGYGYTF. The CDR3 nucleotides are TGTGCCAGCAGCCAAGAGTGGGGCCGGACAGGCTATGGCTACACCTTC.

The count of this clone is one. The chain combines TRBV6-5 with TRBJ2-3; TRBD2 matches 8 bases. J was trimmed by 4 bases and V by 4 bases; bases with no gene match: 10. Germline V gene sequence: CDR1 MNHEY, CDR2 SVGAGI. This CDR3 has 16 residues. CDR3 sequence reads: CASSLNSGKTADTQYF. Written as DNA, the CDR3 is TGTGCCAGCAGTTTGAATAGCGGGAAGACAGCAGATACGCAGTATTTT.

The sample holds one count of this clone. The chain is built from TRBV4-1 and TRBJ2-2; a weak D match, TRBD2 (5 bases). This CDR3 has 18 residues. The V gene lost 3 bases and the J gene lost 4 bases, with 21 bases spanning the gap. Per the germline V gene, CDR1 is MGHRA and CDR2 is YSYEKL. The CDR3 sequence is CASSQSPPELGSTGELFF. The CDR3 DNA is TGCGCCAGCAGCCAGTCCCCGCCCGAACTAGGTAGCACCGGGGAGCTGTTTTTT.

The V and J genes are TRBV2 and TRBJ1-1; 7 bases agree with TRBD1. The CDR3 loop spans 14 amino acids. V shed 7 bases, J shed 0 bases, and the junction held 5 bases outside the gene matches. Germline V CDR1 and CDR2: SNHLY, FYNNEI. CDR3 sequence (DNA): TGTGCCAGCACTGTCGGGACAGTGAACACTGAAGCTTTCTTT. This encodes CASTVGTVNTEAFF. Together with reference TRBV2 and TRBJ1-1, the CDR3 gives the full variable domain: EPEVTQTPSHQVTQMGQEVILRCVPISNHLYFYWYRQILGQKVEFLVSFYNNEISEKSEIFDDQFSVERPDGSNFTLKIRSTKLEDSAMYFCASTVGTVNTEAFFGQGTRLTVV.

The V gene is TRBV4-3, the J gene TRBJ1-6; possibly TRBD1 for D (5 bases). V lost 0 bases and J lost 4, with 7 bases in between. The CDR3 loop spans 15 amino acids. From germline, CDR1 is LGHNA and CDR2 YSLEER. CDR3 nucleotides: TGCGCCAGCAGCCAAGAGACAGAATATAATTCACCCCTCCACTTT. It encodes CASSQETEYNSPLHF.

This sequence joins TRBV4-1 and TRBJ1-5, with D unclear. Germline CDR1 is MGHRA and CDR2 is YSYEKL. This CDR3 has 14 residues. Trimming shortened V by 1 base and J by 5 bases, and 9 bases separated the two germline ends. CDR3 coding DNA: TGCGCCAGCAGCCAAGGTTCCGGTTATCAGCCCCAGCATTTT. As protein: CASSQGSGYQPQHF.

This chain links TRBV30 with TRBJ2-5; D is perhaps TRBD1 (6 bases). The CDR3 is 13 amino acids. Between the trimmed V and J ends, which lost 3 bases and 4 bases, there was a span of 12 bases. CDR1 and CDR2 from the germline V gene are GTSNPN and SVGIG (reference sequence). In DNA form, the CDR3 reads TGTGCCTGGAGATTGTCAGGGGTAGAGACCCAGTACTTC. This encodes CAWRLSGVETQYF.

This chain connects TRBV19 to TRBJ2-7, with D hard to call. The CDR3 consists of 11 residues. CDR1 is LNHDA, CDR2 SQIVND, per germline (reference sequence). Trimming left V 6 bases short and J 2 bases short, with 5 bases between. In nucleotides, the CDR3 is TGTGCCAGTAGAAGCGCCTACGAGCAGTACTTC. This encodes CASRSAYEQYF.

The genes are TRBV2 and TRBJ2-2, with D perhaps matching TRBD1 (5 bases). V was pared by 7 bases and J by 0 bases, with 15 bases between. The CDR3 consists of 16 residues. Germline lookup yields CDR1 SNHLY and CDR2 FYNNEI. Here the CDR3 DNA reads TGTGCCAGCATTCCCATCGACAGAGCGAACACCGGGGAGCTGTTTTTT. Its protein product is CASIPIDRANTGELFF.

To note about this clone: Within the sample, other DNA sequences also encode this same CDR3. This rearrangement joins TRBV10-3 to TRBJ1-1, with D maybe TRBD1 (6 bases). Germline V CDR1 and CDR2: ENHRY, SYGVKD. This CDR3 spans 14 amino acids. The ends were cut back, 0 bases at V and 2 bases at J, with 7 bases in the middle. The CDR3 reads CAISESRGNTEAFF. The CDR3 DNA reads TGTGCCATCAGTGAGTCCAGGGGCAACACTGAAGCTTTCTTT.

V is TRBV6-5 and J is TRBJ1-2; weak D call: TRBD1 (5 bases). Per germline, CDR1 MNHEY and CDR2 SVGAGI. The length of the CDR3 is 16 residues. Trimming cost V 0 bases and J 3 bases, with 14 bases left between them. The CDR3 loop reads CASSYSRRGTDYGYTF. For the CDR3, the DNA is TGTGCCAGCAGTTACTCGAGGCGCGGGACGGACTATGGCTACACCTTC.